Following are 8 T cell receptor beta chains from one sample sequenced in a study of T cell clones after liver transplantation. Generated by immunoSEQ multiplex PCR, the TCRdb table keeps only in-frame clones and is missing some. The sample lists some 33,000 clones, around 94% seen once, with 25% to 30% in the top ten. The sample here was CD8+ T cells from blood, taken 12 months after liver transplant. The receptors derive from a human patient who received a liver transplant. Some T cells may arise from the graft donor.

The chain links TRBV13 to TRBJ1-2, with 10 bases that match TRBD1. Trimming at V came to 4 bases and at J to 4 bases, leaving 9 bases not matched to a gene. CDR1 and CDR2 from the germline V gene are PRHDT and FYEKMQ (reference sequence). CDR3 length: 16 residues. For the CDR3, the DNA is TGTGCCAGCAGCTCGCCGGGACAGGGGATCGCCTATGGCTACACCTTC. Amino acid sequence: CASSSPGQGIAYGYTF.

This rearrangement joins TRBV9 to TRBJ1-4; D is ambiguous. CDR3 length: 12 amino acids. Germline V gives CDR1 SGDLS, CDR2 YYNGEE. The V gene lost 3 bases and the J gene lost 5 bases, with 5 bases spanning the gap. The CDR3 protein is CASSGRNEKLFF. CDR3 sequence (DNA): TGTGCCAGCAGCGGACGAAATGAAAAACTGTTTTTT.

This chain joins TRBV6-1 and TRBJ2-3, with D unclear. V was pared by 2 bases and J by 1 base, with 10 bases between. Germline V gene sequence: CDR1 MNHNS, CDR2 SASEGT. The CDR3 consists of 15 residues. The CDR3 bases are TGTGCCAGCAGTGAATTATATCGGGGCACAGATACGCAGTATTTT. Its translation: CASSELYRGTDTQYF.

In its sample, this clone was seen once. The rearrangement links TRBV27 to TRBJ2-7; the D call may be TRBD1 or TRBD2 (6 bases each). Looked up from germline, CDR1 is MNHEY and CDR2 is SMNVEV (reference sequence). Trimming removed 1 base from V and 4 bases from J, with 11 bases in between. This CDR3 spans 14 amino acids. This CDR3 is CASSLWGARYEQYF. The CDR3 DNA sequence: TGTGCCAGCAGTTTATGGGGGGCGCGATACGAGCAGTACTTC.

The chain combines TRBV11-2 with TRBJ1-1; no clear D. This CDR3 is 14 amino acids long. Germline CDR1 is SGHAT and CDR2 is FQNNGV. The V and J ends lost 1 base and 2 bases respectively, with 8 bases between them. CDR3 sequence reads: CASSLVLVNTEAFF. The DNA of the CDR3 is TGTGCCAGCAGCTTAGTTTTAGTAAACACTGAAGCTTTCTTT.

The genes are TRBV28 and TRBJ1-5; no clear D. The ends were cut back, 4 bases at V and 11 bases at J, with 12 bases in the middle. The CDR3 runs 12 residues. Germline assignment: CDR1 MDHEN and CDR2 SYDVKM. CDR3 loop: CASSYLGWTQHF. The CDR3 DNA follows: TGTGCCAGCAGTTATTTGGGGTGGACCCAGCATTTT.

The chain combines TRBV13 with TRBJ1-3; D is uncertain. This CDR3 comprises 14 residues. CDR1 is PRHDT, CDR2 FYEKMQ, per germline (reference sequence). V gave up 4 bases and J gave up 0 bases, with 7 bases separating them. The CDR3 spells CASSSGSSGNTIYF. The CDR3 bases are TGTGCCAGCAGCTCCGGGAGCTCTGGAAACACCATATATTTT. The full variable domain, in which reference TRBV13 and TRBJ1-3 provide the parts outside the CDR3, is AAGVIQSPRHLIKEKRETATLKCYPIPRHDTVYWYQQGPGQDPQFLISFYEKMQSDKGSIPDRFSAQQFSDYHSELNMSSLELGDSALYFCASSSGSSGNTIYFGEGSWLTVV.

The V and J genes are TRBV19 and TRBJ2-7; a possible D gene is TRBD1 (6 bases). The CDR3 runs to 13 residues. CDR1 is LNHDA and CDR2 is SQIVND in the germline V gene (reference sequence). V lost 5 bases and J 4 bases, leaving 12 bases between the germline ends. CDR3 loop: CASSFTGYYEQYF. In DNA form, the CDR3 reads TGTGCCAGTAGTTTTACAGGGTATTACGAGCAGTACTTC.